This TCR beta chain was sequenced in a study of glioma-infiltrating T cells. Study-wide results and limits: CDR3 overlap between tissue and blood was very small. Above-expected tissue-blood divergence occurred in all gliomas, most in low-grade ones.

TCR alpha and beta CDR3 regions were amplified from RNA using iRepertoire nested multiplex PCR. One-step reverse transcription and amplification started from about 100-400 ng of tissue mRNA or PBMC total RNA. TCRdb passed the multiplex PCR reads through MiXCR, listing each CDR3 protein once. In the table there are over 2,500 distinct CDR3 sequences, over 35% of which are singletons. V was trimmed by 1 base and J by 7 bases, leaving 11 bases between them. Germline V CDR1 and CDR2: SGHRS, YFSETQ. There are 14 residues in the CDR3. As for this clonotype: The antigen is unknown.

This clonotype was sampled from a human donor with low-grade glioma or glioblastoma, undergoing nonglioma brain surgery, or in good health (not recorded which). The chain employs TRBV5-1 and TRBJ2-2; D is uncertain. The source material was glioma tissue, nonneoplastic brain tissue, or PBMCs (not recorded which). CDR3 sequence: CASSLLSAGGELFF. The CDR3 DNA is TGCGCCAGCAGCTTGCTGAGCGCCGGCGGGGAGCTGTTTTTT.